This T cell receptor (beta chain) was sequenced for a study of T cell repertoires and HLA-DP antigens. As for the study in general: In vitro CD4+ alloreactivity was against HeLa-presented HLA-DP. DNA input averaged approximately 220 ng in sorted CD137+CD4+ and around 1,200 ng in pre-culture CD4+.

The length of the CDR3 is 14 residues. V was clipped by 8 bases and J by 5 bases, with 16 bases between them. Germline values: CDR1 KGHSH, CDR2 LQKENI. Whole-study findings and limits: Against one allele, clones undetected before culture averaged around 40%; against the other, about 51%.

With regard to this clone: The antigen is undetermined.

The primer mix covered 54 TRBV segments and 13 TRBJ segments. Data came from immunoSEQ multiplex PCR; TCRdb stores just in-frame clones and leaves some out. The table has around 100,000 clones, 80% to 95% seen once. This rearrangement joins TRBV18 to TRBJ2-1, with D uncertain. Input material: CD4+ T cells from PBMCs. The sequence derives from a woman between 18 and 29 years old in good health and CMV-seronegative. CDR3 sequence (DNA): TGTGCCAGCAAATCGGACCAGAACGACAATGAGCAGTTCTTC. Translation: CASKSDQNDNEQFF.